This T cell receptor (beta chain) came from a study of neoadjuvant anti-PD-1 for oral cavity cancer. PBMC libraries mostly used about 500 ng of input genomic DNA, with six replicates per sample. Data came from immunoSEQ multiplex PCR; TCRdb stores just in-frame clones and leaves some out. The sample lists 60,000 to 75,000 clones, roughly three quarters occurring once. Note on this clone: Its antigen remains unknown.

The study's findings and limits: Non-responders to neoadjuvant nivolumab had significantly more clonal PBMC T cells than responders.

The sequencing here drew on PBMCs, taken before nivolumab (anti-PD-1) treatment. This receptor was obtained from a person between 40 and 85 years old with oral cavity squamous cell carcinoma.

CDR3 nucleotides: TGTGCCAGCAGCAGCCAGGGGGCGGAGTATGGCTACACCTTC. As protein: CASSSQGAEYGYTF. This chain links TRBV21-1 with TRBJ1-2; the table calls TRBD1, which could not be checked here. TRBV21-1 represents a pseudogene. This CDR3 is built from 14 residues.